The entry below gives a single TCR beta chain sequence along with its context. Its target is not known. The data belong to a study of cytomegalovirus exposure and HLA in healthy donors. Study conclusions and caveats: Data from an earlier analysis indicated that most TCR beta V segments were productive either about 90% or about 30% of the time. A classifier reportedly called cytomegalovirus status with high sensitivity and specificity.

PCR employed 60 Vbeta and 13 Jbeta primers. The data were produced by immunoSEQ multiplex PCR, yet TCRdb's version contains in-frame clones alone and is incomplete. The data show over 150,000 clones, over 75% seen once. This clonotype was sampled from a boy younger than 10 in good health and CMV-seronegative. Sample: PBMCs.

CDR3 DNA sequence: TGTGCCAGCAGTTTACAGGATTCCAGCACAGATACGCAGTATTTT. It translates to CASSLQDSSTDTQYF. The chain is built from TRBV6-5 and TRBJ2-3, with D possibly being TRBD1 (5 bases). From germline, CDR1 is MNHEY and CDR2 SVGAGI. There are 15 residues in the CDR3. Trimming removed 4 bases from V and 0 bases from J, with 11 bases in between.